The following is a TCR beta chain sequence with its context. What it recognizes is unknown. The source of the sample is a study of beta chain features in type 1 diabetes. Study at large: Regarding age, gender and cell yields, patients proved similar to healthy donors. Study outcomes and limitations: Type 1 diabetes patients had VDJ junctions that carried fewer insertions and more deletions. In every one of the four CD4+ subsets, TCRB CDR3s were moderately but significantly shorter in Type 1 diabetes patients. Within the patient group, naive, central memory and Treg TCRB repertoires appeared more similar to each other than within healthy donors.

V shed 4 bases and J 5 bases; nucleotides not matched to a gene: 3. CDR1 and CDR2 from the germline V gene are MNHEY and SMNVEV (reference sequence). The CDR3 consists of 14 residues. Expressed TCRB transcripts were sequenced because the entire RNA isolate underwent reverse transcription. Only in-frame clones appear in the TCRdb table, and some are missing; sequencing was by immunoSEQ multiplex PCR. The table includes around 250,000 clones, 55% to 70% detected once. The sequence came from a man in his thirties or forties in good health. Sequenced input: naive CD4+ T cells from blood. The chain couples TRBV27 to TRBJ2-5, with 11 nucleotides matching TRBD2. The DNA of the CDR3 is TGTGCCAGCAGTTCACTAGCGGGAGCTGAGACCCAGTACTTC. Translating it yields CASSSLAGAETQYF.